The entry that follows covers one T cell receptor beta chain sequence. In this sample, this clonotype turned up many times. There is no known antigen for this receptor. Base qualities were left out, and no much larger clone turns up one base away. CDR1 and CDR2 are read off the germline V gene as SGHRS and YFSETQ. The germline V end is reduced by 4 bases and the J end by 4 bases; junction bases left unmatched: 5. The CDR3 contains 13 residues, cysteine and phenylalanine counted. The CDR3 DNA has 39 bases and is translated from base 1. The record originates from a study of T-cell memory formation after mild COVID-19 (dated by TCRdb to the early 2020s). For the study in its entirety: TCR sequence clusters from the two donors were largely donor specific. In a couple of donors, T-cell clones that expanded and contracted after mild COVID-19 were tracked by sequencing TCRalpha and TCRbeta repertoires over time. Two young, previously healthy adult volunteers made up the cohort, one male and one female. Paper-wide results and their limitations: From day 15 to 85, contracting clones showed balanced CD4/CD8 phenotypes, whereas a second wave of clones that expanded from day 15 to 37 leaned towards CD4+. Some responding clones were detected in pre-infection memory, which suggested that pre-existing cross-reactive memory T cells had joined the SARS-CoV-2 response. Contracting CD4+ clones appeared mostly in the CM and EM memory subsets, whereas CD8+ clones were enriched in EMRA. Only a couple of mild cases were covered in the study, and larger cohorts including severe cases with pre-infection samples were considered necessary. The second-wave clones that peaked on day 37 were not confirmed to be SARS-CoV-2 specific.

PBMCs were isolated by Ficoll-Paque density gradient centrifugation. These reads were obtained on an Illumina NovaSeq 6000. TCRalpha and TCRbeta cDNA libraries were built by 5'RACE with constant-segment primers, adding sample barcodes and unique molecular identifiers. Trizol reagent was used to extract RNA from every sample. Amplification of the libraries took two PCR steps, and the second step added a second sample barcode plus Illumina TruSeq adapters. Sequencing of the libraries was done on an Illumina NovaSeq, producing 2 x 150 bp paired-end reads. Per the authors' processing: Reads were demultiplexed and collapsed into UMI-guided consensus sequences with migec v1.2.7. With mixcr v2.1.11, UMI consensuses were aligned to TRA and TRB V and J templates and assembled into clonotypes. Clonotypes were classified as expanded or contracted when called significant by both edgeR and NoisET, with noise models trained on biological replicates. For edgeR calls, a false discovery rate-adjusted p below 0.01 and a log2 fold-change threshold of 1 were applied. As an exploratory analysis of dynamics, max-normalized trajectories of the 1000 most abundant clonotypes were examined with PCA combined with hierarchical clustering. The CD4 or CD8 phenotype of responding clones was assigned using the separately sequenced CD4+ and CD8+ repertoires. TCRdb took the public reads, trimmed them with fastp at Q25, ran MiXCR for clone calling and kept in-frame beta chains. Identical CDR3 proteins give one entry, which carries the most common genes and DNA. None of the V and J calls come from the authors' own analysis; TCRdb made them. This sample gives fewer than 40,000 distinct CDR3 sequences in total; roughly 10% of them show up just once. The ten largest clones add up to around 30% of the sample.

The V gene is TRBV5-1 and the J gene is TRBJ2-7, and 7 junction bases match TRBD1. Sequences were obtained from PBMCs or a T cell subset sorted from them (not recorded which). This TCR derives from a young man who had mild COVID-19 (a few samples of this study predate the infection). The sample titles of this study are shuffled in the database, so cell type and time point are left out; the donor was told from shared clones. CDR3 sequence: CASSVTGNYEQYF. The DNA is TGCGCCAGCAGCGTGACAGGGAATTACGAGCAGTACTTC. The entire variable domain, with the stretches around the CDR3 drawn from the reference TRBV5-1 and TRBJ2-7 proteins, is KAGVTQTPRYLIKTRGQQVTLSCSPISGHRSVSWYQQTPGQGLQFLFEYFSETQRNKGNFPGRFSGRQFSNSRSEMNVSTLELGDSALYLCASSVTGNYEQYFGPGTRLTVT.